The clone carrying this TCR beta chain appeared many times. No antigen is known for it. The record originates from a study of human T cells and chemical hapten exposure. The study, taken as a whole, reports: Controls formed significantly fewer large CDR3 similarity clusters than expanded TCRs did.

Time point given: patch test 2, 6 weeks after DPC sensitization. The treatment is: therapeutic diphenylcyclopropenone sensitization with weekly scalp DPC. The germline CDR1 and CDR2 sequences are SGDLS and YYNGEE. CDR3 length: 12 amino acids. Deletions cut 4 bases from V and 4 bases from J, with 9 bases between. Per the authors' pipeline: Samples contained a median of approximately 100,000 TCRs, with a range of about 23,224 to 700,000. TCRdb itself ran the RACE reads through MiXCR, one entry per CDR3 protein. TCRdb, not the original authors, processed these V and J calls. The repertoire holds under 450,000 distinct CDR3 sequences, about 6.9% seen once, with 5% to 6% in the top ten.

This sequence originates from a woman aged 18 to 35 with alopecia areata. Some clones in this sample may be carry-over from other donors' samples. The input for sequencing was whole blood, taken in connection with sensitization to the hapten diphenylcyclopropenone (DPC). This chain uses TRBV9 with TRBJ2-7, with D unresolved. DNA for the CDR3: TGTGCCAGCAGCTCGGACGGGTACGAGCAGTACTTC. This translates into CASSSDGYEQYF.